The source of this T cell receptor (beta chain) is a study of CD8+ T cells in alopecia areata. Extracted RNA was reverse transcribed into cDNA, the sequencing template. TCRdb's copy holds only in-frame clones and misses some; the assay was immunoSEQ multiplex PCR. The table has about 140,000 clones, 51% seen once. V dropped 5 bases and J dropped 7 bases, with 21 bases sitting between them. Germline-derived CDR1 and CDR2 are LNHNV and YYDKDF (reference sequence). This CDR3 has 16 amino acids. Material: CD4+ T cells sorted from blood, obtained at week 0. This TCR derives from a human donor with alopecia areata. The V call is TRBV15, the J call TRBJ2-1; D may correspond to TRBD1 or TRBD2 (5 bases each). This CDR3 is CATSSYGTPAGNEQFF. DNA for the CDR3: TGTGCCACCAGCTCCTACGGGACGCCCGCGGGTAATGAGCAGTTCTTC.